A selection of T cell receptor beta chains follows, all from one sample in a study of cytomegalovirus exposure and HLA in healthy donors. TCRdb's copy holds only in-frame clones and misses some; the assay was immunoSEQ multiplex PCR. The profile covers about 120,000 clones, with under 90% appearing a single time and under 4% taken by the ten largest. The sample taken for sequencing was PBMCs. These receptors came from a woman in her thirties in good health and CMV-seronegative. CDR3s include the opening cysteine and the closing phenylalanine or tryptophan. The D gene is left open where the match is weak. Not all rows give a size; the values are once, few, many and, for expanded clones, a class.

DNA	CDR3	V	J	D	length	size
TGTGCCAGCCGTTCTCTAGGGAGCGGTCAGCCCCAGCATTTT	CASRSLGSGQPQHF	TRBV6-1	TRBJ1-5	-	14	-
TGTGCCAGCAGCCTAGAGGCGGGTACCCCCTACGAGCAGTACTTC	CASSLEAGTPYEQYF	TRBV11-2	TRBJ2-7	-	15	-
TGCGCCAGCAGCCCCGGGACAGGGGGCACAGATACGCAGTATTTT	CASSPGTGGTDTQYF	TRBV5-1	TRBJ2-3	TRBD1	15	-
TGCGCCAGCAGCTTGAACCAACAGGGGAGTGGGGCCAACGTCCTGACTTTC	CASSLNQQGSGANVLTF	TRBV5-1	TRBJ2-6	TRBD1	17	-
TGTGCCATCAGTCACTCCGGGACAGCACAAGAGACCCAGTACTTC	CAISHSGTAQETQYF	TRBV10-3	TRBJ2-5	TRBD1	15	-
TGTGCCAGCAGTCGTAGCGGGAGGGGATGGGATACGCAGTATTTT	CASSRSGRGWDTQYF	TRBV27	TRBJ2-3	TRBD2	15	few
TGTGCCAGCAGTCTGCATAATAGCGGGAGGGTTGCGGATACGCAGTATTTT	CASSLHNSGRVADTQYF	TRBV27	TRBJ2-3	TRBD2	17	-
TGTGCCAGCAGCGTAGCGCCTAGCGGGATCTCCTCCAATGAGCAGTTCTTC	CASSVAPSGISSNEQFF	TRBV9	TRBJ2-1	TRBD2	17	-
TGCGCCAGCAGCTTGGCAGCGGGGGTCCAAGAGACCCAGTACTTC	CASSLAAGVQETQYF	TRBV5-1	TRBJ2-5	TRBD2	15	-
TGTGCCAGCAGCACCGAAACGCTAGCAACCTACGAGCAGTACTTC	CASSTETLATYEQYF	TRBV5-6	TRBJ2-7	-	15	-
TGTGCCAGCAGCCCCCTGGACAGGGCCAAGTACGAGCAGTACTTC	CASSPLDRAKYEQYF	TRBV11-2	TRBJ2-7	TRBD1	15	-
TGCGCCAGCAGCTCACATGTGGCAGTAGGAGGCATGAACACTGAAGCTTTCTTT	CASSSHVAVGGMNTEAFF	TRBV5-1	TRBJ1-1	-	18	-
TGTGCCAGCAGTTCGACTAGCGGGGCTATCAGCCGACCTCCCAATGAGCAGTTCTTC	CASSSTSGAISRPPNEQFF	TRBV27	TRBJ2-1	TRBD2	19	-
TGTGCCAGCAGCTCTCCGGGACAGGGGGCGCCCGGCTACACCTTC	CASSSPGQGAPGYTF	TRBV7-9	TRBJ1-2	TRBD1	15	-
TGTGCCAGCAGCTTCGGGCGGGCGTACGAGCAGTACTTC	CASSFGRAYEQYF	TRBV11-2	TRBJ2-7	-	13	-
TGTGCCAGTAGTACCCCGGGACTAGCGGTTTACAATGAGCAGTTCTTC	CASSTPGLAVYNEQFF	TRBV19	TRBJ2-1	TRBD2	16	few
TGTGCCAGCAGTTCAAGGGGTCATGGCAATCAGCCCCAGCATTTT	CASSSRGHGNQPQHF	TRBV28	TRBJ1-5	-	15	-
TGTGCCAGTAGTATGGAGGACAGGATAGGCCCAGATACGCAGTATTTT	CASSMEDRIGPDTQYF	TRBV19	TRBJ2-3	TRBD1	16	-
TGTGCCAGCACATTAGAGGACAGGGCGGCAGATACGCAGTATTTT	CASTLEDRAADTQYF	TRBV2	TRBJ2-3	TRBD1	15	-
TGCGCCAGCAGCTTAAGTACTATGAACACTGAAGCTTTCTTT	CASSLSTMNTEAFF	TRBV5-1	TRBJ1-1	-	14	-
TGTGCCAGCAGTCTTGGGGACAGGGAGGATGAGCAGTTCTTC	CASSLGDREDEQFF	TRBV28	TRBJ2-1	TRBD1	14	-
TGTGCCAGCAGCTCAACAGGGATTGGGGCTTTCTTT	CASSSTGIGAFF	TRBV7-2	TRBJ1-1	-	12	-
TGCGCCACCCCCCCGCCGGGACAGGGGAACACCGGGGAGCTGTTTTTT	CATPPPGQGNTGELFF	TRBV10-2	TRBJ2-2	TRBD1	16	-
TGCGCCAGCAGCCCTCTCGGACAGAGCGCCTACGAGCAGTACTTC	CASSPLGQSAYEQYF	TRBV4-1	TRBJ2-7	-	15	-
TGTGCCAGCAGTACCACGACAGGGTACGAGCAGTACTTC	CASSTTTGYEQYF	TRBV27	TRBJ2-7	TRBD1	13	-
TGTGCCAGCAGCAGGGACGGGACAGGGGACACTGAAGCTTTCTTT	CASSRDGTGDTEAFF	TRBV6-1	TRBJ1-1	TRBD1	15	-
TGTTCCAGCAGCTTAACCGGGACGGGGGGCAAAAACATTCAGTACTTC	CSSSLTGTGGKNIQYF	TRBV7-9	TRBJ2-4	TRBD2	16	-
TGTGCCAGCAGCTTGCTCACTGGCGGGAGGGGCGAGCAGTACTTC	CASSLLTGGRGEQYF	TRBV7-6	TRBJ2-7	TRBD2	15	few
TGTGCCAGCAGAACTAGCGGGAGCTCCTACGAGCAGTACTTC	CASRTSGSSYEQYF	TRBV28	TRBJ2-7	TRBD2	14	-
TGCGCCAGCAGCTCTACCGGGGGGGGCGCCTACAATGAGCAGTTCTTC	CASSSTGGGAYNEQFF	TRBV5-1	TRBJ2-1	TRBD2	16	-
TGTGCCACCAGCAGCCTAGGGGGGGACAGGGGTTTTTACGAGCAGTACTTC	CATSSLGGDRGFYEQYF	TRBV15	TRBJ2-7	TRBD1	17	-
TGTGCCAGCAGCTTCCCTCTTTCGGGGGGCTCTGGAAACACCATATATTTT	CASSFPLSGGSGNTIYF	TRBV7-8	TRBJ1-3	-	17	-
TGTGCCAGCAGCAAAGCGACGGAGGAGATAAGAACCTACAATGAGCAGTTCTTC	CASSKATEEIRTYNEQFF	TRBV21-1	TRBJ2-1	-	18	-
TGTGCCAGTAGTATCGCGGGACAGGGAGGAGAGACCCAGTACTTC	CASSIAGQGGETQYF	TRBV19	TRBJ2-5	TRBD1	15	-
TGTGCCAGCAGCCCCCCGTGGAGAACTAGCACAGATACGCAGTATTTT	CASSPPWRTSTDTQYF	TRBV7-9	TRBJ2-3	-	16	-
TGTGCCTCCTCAGCGGGAGAAGAGACCCAGTACTTC	CASSAGEETQYF	TRBV10-3	TRBJ2-5	TRBD2	12	-
TGTGCCAGTGGGACTAGCGGGAGGGGGAATGAGCAGTTCTTC	CASGTSGRGNEQFF	TRBV19	TRBJ2-1	TRBD2	14	-
TGTGCCAGCAGCAGGGGGTATGGGGCCAACGTCCTGACTTTC	CASSRGYGANVLTF	TRBV28	TRBJ2-6	TRBD1	14	-
TGTGCCAGCAGCTGGGGGGGACAGGGGGCGCAGAACATTCAGTACTTC	CASSWGGQGAQNIQYF	TRBV7-3	TRBJ2-4	TRBD1	16	-
TGCGCCAGCAGCCAAGAGAGGACTAGCCTTTCTGAGCAGTTCTTC	CASSQERTSLSEQFF	TRBV4-1	TRBJ2-1	TRBD2	15	-
TGTGCCAGCAGCTTAGTGGCTCTCGAGACCCAGTACTTC	CASSLVALETQYF	TRBV7-6	TRBJ2-5	-	13	-
TGTGCCACCAGCAGCGGACATCTTAGCGGGAGGTCCTACGAGCAGTACTTC	CATSSGHLSGRSYEQYF	TRBV15	TRBJ2-7	TRBD2	17	-
TGTGCCAGCTCACCACCGGTGAGGGTGGACACTGAAGCTTTCTTT	CASSPPVRVDTEAFF	TRBV18	TRBJ1-1	-	15	-
TGTGCCAGCAGTGCACAGGGGGATCGGCAGCCCCAGCATTTT	CASSAQGDRQPQHF	TRBV27	TRBJ1-5	TRBD1	14	few
TGTGCCAGCCGCCAGCGGCAGGGGGACACTGAAGCTTTCTTT	CASRQRQGDTEAFF	TRBV2	TRBJ1-1	TRBD1	14	-
TGCGCCAGCAGCTCGACAGGGGCAAGGGGCTACACCTTC	CASSSTGARGYTF	TRBV5-1	TRBJ1-2	TRBD1	13	-
TGTGCCAGTAGTAGCCTAGCGGGGGAGGGTGAGCAGTTCTTC	CASSSLAGEGEQFF	TRBV19	TRBJ2-1	TRBD2	14	-
TGTGCCAGCAGCCTTGGGACTAGCGGGAGTATAGATACGCAGTATTTT	CASSLGTSGSIDTQYF	TRBV7-6	TRBJ2-3	TRBD2	16	-
TGTGCCAGCAGTTGGGACAGGAGTAGGAATCAGCCCCAGCATTTT	CASSWDRSRNQPQHF	TRBV6-1	TRBJ1-5	TRBD1	15	-
TGTGCCAGTAGTATACAGACCCTGGGGACAGCCAGCTCTGGGGCCAACGTCCTGGCTTTC	CASSIQTLGTASSGANVLAF	TRBV19	TRBJ2-6	TRBD1	20	-
TGTGCCAGCAGCGCGGGGGGGACAGAGAGAGACTACGAGCAGTACTTC	CASSAGGTERDYEQYF	TRBV9	TRBJ2-7	-	16	-
TGTACCGTGCGGGAGGGAGTCTACGAGCAGTACTTC	CTVREGVYEQYF	TRBV7-9	TRBJ2-7	TRBD2	12	-
TGTGCCAGCAACTCCAGGGGGTCGGGCAATCAGCCCCAGCATTTT	CASNSRGSGNQPQHF	TRBV28	TRBJ1-5	TRBD1	15	-
TGTGCCAGCAGCTTCTGGACTAGCGGGTTTCTCGTCGAGCAGTACTTC	CASSFWTSGFLVEQYF	TRBV5-6	TRBJ2-7	TRBD2	16	-
TGTGCCAGCTCGGGCGGACAGGGAAAAGGGCAGCCCCAGCATTTT	CASSGGQGKGQPQHF	TRBV18	TRBJ1-5	TRBD1	15	-
TGCAGCCGCGACAGGGGAAACACCGGGGAGCTGTTTTTT	CSRDRGNTGELFF	TRBV29-1	TRBJ2-2	TRBD1	13	-
TGCGCCAGCAGCTTGGAGGGGGTCAATGAGCAGTTCTTC	CASSLEGVNEQFF	TRBV5-1	TRBJ2-1	-	13	-
TGCAGCGTTGCCGACAACCAAGAGACCCAGTACTTC	CSVADNQETQYF	TRBV29-1	TRBJ2-5	-	12	-
TGTGCCAGCTCACTGGGGACAGGGACGAACACTGAAGCTTTCTTT	CASSLGTGTNTEAFF	TRBV18	TRBJ1-1	TRBD1	15	-